The next 8 T cell receptor beta chains were all read from a single sample in a study of cytomegalovirus exposure and HLA in healthy donors. 60 Vbeta and 13 Jbeta primers were used in PCR. Profiling relied on immunoSEQ multiplex PCR, and the TCRdb table lists in-frame clones only, not all of them. The table includes 100,000 or so clones, 60% to 75% detected once. The specimen was PBMCs. These receptors all stem from a woman between 40 and 50 years old in good health and CMV-seronegative.

V is TRBV21-1 and J is TRBJ1-5. TRBV21-1 is labeled a pseudogene. The CDR3 is 10 amino acids. The DNA for the CDR3 is TGTGCCAGCAGCCGGTGGCCCCAGCATTTT. It specifies CASSRWPQHF.

The chain has TRBV27 and TRBJ1-4; D possibly corresponds to TRBD1 (6 bases). V was shortened by 7 bases and J by 0 bases, with 18 bases between the two germline ends. The CDR3 length is 17 residues. The V gene's germline CDR1 is MNHEY and CDR2 SMNVEV (reference sequence). The CDR3 DNA reads as TGTGCCAGCAAAAGAACAGGGTTGTTTGCAACTAATGAAAAACTGTTTTTT. It codes for CASKRTGLFATNEKLFF.

The chain joins TRBV18 to TRBJ1-1; 9 nucleotides match TRBD1. The CDR3 consists of 15 residues. V lost 3 bases to trimming and J lost 5 bases; unmatched junction nucleotides: 7. The germline V gene encodes CDR1 KGHSH and CDR2 LQKENI. The CDR3 region is CASSPPGQGGTEAFF. The CDR3 DNA reads as TGTGCCAGCTCACCGCCGGGACAGGGAGGAACTGAAGCTTTCTTT.

This clone was observed a few times. The chain is built from TRBV9 and TRBJ2-5, with 9 bases identical to TRBD2. With V trimmed by 3 bases and J by 2 bases, 2 bases remained unmatched. This CDR3 is built from 14 residues. Per the germline V gene, CDR1 is SGDLS and CDR2 is YYNGEE. The CDR3, as DNA: TGTGCCAGCAGCGCTAGCGGGGTACAAGAGACCCAGTACTTC. Its translation: CASSASGVQETQYF.

The rearrangement uses TRBV4-3 and TRBJ1-2, with 8 nucleotides matching TRBD1. The CDR3 has 15 amino acids. CDR1 is LGHNA, CDR2 YSLEER, per germline. The V gene end was trimmed by 1 base and the J gene end by 8 bases; junction bases not matched to a gene: 9. The CDR3 nucleotides are TGCGCCAGCAGCCAAGCAGGACAGGGCGTAAACGGCTACACCTTC. It specifies CASSQAGQGVNGYTF.

The chain is built from TRBV19 and TRBJ2-1; the match to TRBD1 covers 7 bases. With V trimmed by 0 bases and J by 10 bases, 12 bases remained unmatched. CDR3 length: 16 residues. Germline V lookup: CDR1 LNHDA, CDR2 SQIVND (reference sequence). CDR3 nucleotide sequence: TGTGCCAGTAGTATAGATCCAGACACAGGGGATAGGGAGCAGTTCTTC. This gives the protein CASSIDPDTGDREQFF.

The V gene is TRBV18, the J gene TRBJ2-7, with D maybe TRBD1 (6 bases). The CDR3 extends over 12 amino acids. Germline lookup yields CDR1 KGHSH and CDR2 LQKENI. V was pared by 5 bases and J by 6 bases, with 11 bases between. The DNA for the CDR3 is TGTGCCAGCTCAGACACAGGGCCCGAGCAGTACTTC. Protein: CASSDTGPEQYF.

This chain connects TRBV29-1 to TRBJ2-5, with TRBD2 matching 8 bases. Germline CDR1 and CDR2: SQVTM and ANQGSEA. After removal of 6 bases from V and 4 bases from J, the junction contained 13 bases not matched to a gene. This CDR3 is built from 15 residues. CDR3 protein: CSVAPGLGSGETQYF. The CDR3 DNA reads as TGCAGCGTAGCCCCGGGACTAGGGAGTGGAGAGACCCAGTACTTC.